This TCR beta chain was identified during a study of response to subunit inactivated influenza vaccine. Study results and caveats: Authors suggested each seasonal flu vaccination may recruit only limited numbers of new T cells.

MiXCR, run by TCRdb on the RT-PCR reads, gives a single entry per CDR3 protein. The table has roughly 710,000 distinct CDR3 sequences, 14% seen once. This clonotype came up many times. The antigen remains unidentified. The source is a man over 45 who received an inactivated influenza vaccine. This specimen was PBMCs from blood, taken 14 to 15 days before vaccination.

The CDR3 reads CASSLGQRAYEQYF. The DNA for the CDR3 is TGCGCCAGCAGCTTGGGGCAGAGGGCTTACGAGCAGTACTTC. The rearrangement links TRBV5-1 to TRBJ2-7, with a possible D match to TRBD2 (5 bases). V dropped 0 bases and J dropped 4 bases, with 11 bases sitting between them. Germline V lookup: CDR1 SGHRS, CDR2 YFSETQ. The CDR3 loop spans 14 amino acids.